This T cell receptor (beta chain) was documented in a study of blood T cell repertoires in COVID-19. As for the study in general: Sites in the United States, Italy and Spain provided acute and convalescent COVID-19 samples.

Profiled with immunoSEQ multiplex PCR; TCRdb holds only in-frame clones, not every one. Of 350,000 to 400,000 clones in the sample, approximately 88% were seen once. The germline gives CDR1 MDHEN, CDR2 SYDVKM. Losses at the gene ends were 8 bases for V and 6 bases for J; bases not matched to a gene: 14. This CDR3 has 16 residues. The sample was peripheral blood. The chain recombines TRBV28 with TRBJ2-1; TRBD1 matches at 9 bases. This receptor was obtained from a woman aged 25 to 45 with COVID-19, enrolled during active disease. DNA of the CDR3: TGTGCCAGCCTCCCCTCGGGACAGGGAATGGGCAATGAGCAGTTCTTC. Encoded protein: CASLPSGQGMGNEQFF. The full variable domain, rest sourced from reference TRBV28 and TRBJ2-1, is DVKVTQSSRYLVKRTGEKVFLECVQDMDHENMFWYRQDPGLGLRLIYFSYDVKMKEKGDIPEGYSVSREKKERFSLILESASTNQTSMYLCASLPSGQGMGNEQFFGPGTRLTVL.